This entry lists 15 T cell receptor beta chains sequenced from one sample in a study of patients and donors after allogeneic stem cell transplantation. Each CDR3 protein is one row after TCRdb ran MiXCR on the RT-PCR reads. This sample has under 30,000 distinct CDR3 sequences, with roughly 7.3% found just once. Material: blood, either unsorted or a sorted T cell fraction (not recorded which). These receptors were collected from a human donor who was either an allogeneic HSCT recipient or a stem cell or donor lymphocyte infusion donor (not recorded which). It is not recorded whose cells these are; they may come from a transplant donor.

Ten or more counts support this clonotype. V and J are TRBV9 and TRBJ1-6; D unresolved. The CDR3 has 14 amino acids. CDR1 is SGDLS, CDR2 YYNGEE, per germline. V was clipped by 0 bases and J by 9 bases, with 10 bases between them. As DNA, the CDR3 is TGTGCCAGCAGCGTAGAGGGCCTGCGTTCACCCCTCCACTTT. It encodes CASSVEGLRSPLHF.

This clonotype came up many times. The chain links TRBV4-2 to TRBJ1-5; D is unclear. This CDR3 contains 15 residues. Trimming pared 4 bases from V and 1 base from J, leaving 11 bases between. Per the germline V gene, CDR1 is LGHNA and CDR2 is YNFKEQ. The CDR3 spells CASSLNIGSNQPQHF. CDR3 nucleotides: TGTGCCAGCAGCCTCAACATAGGAAGCAATCAGCCCCAGCATTTT.

The V call is TRBV28, the J call TRBJ2-5; tentative D call: TRBD1 (5 bases). From germline, CDR1 is MDHEN and CDR2 SYDVKM. The CDR3 totals 14 residues. Trimming removed 3 bases at V and 2 bases at J, with 10 bases between. CDR3 coding DNA: TGTGCCAGCAGTTTGGCAGGGTGGCAAGAGACCCAGTACTTC. The encoded protein is CASSLAGWQETQYF. The complete variable domain, with remaining parts taken from reference TRBV28 and TRBJ2-5, reads DVKVTQSSRYLVKRTGEKVFLECVQDMDHENMFWYRQDPGLGLRLIYFSYDVKMKEKGDIPEGYSVSREKKERFSLILESASTNQTSMYLCASSLAGWQETQYFGPGTRLLVL.

This clonotype was counted many times. This chain links TRBV20-1 with TRBJ2-7; the match to TRBD1 covers 9 bases. The germline gives CDR1 DFQATT, CDR2 SNEGSKA (reference sequence). The ends lost 0 bases at V and 3 bases at J; junction bases unmatched: 6. This CDR3 spans 15 amino acids. In DNA, the CDR3 is TGCAGTGCTAGAGATTGGGGACAGGGCCACTACGAGCAGTACTTC. As protein: CSARDWGQGHYEQYF.

The sample holds many counts of this clonotype. This chain uses TRBV29-1 with TRBJ2-3, with D tentatively TRBD1 or TRBD2 (5 bases each). CDR3 length equals 18 residues. V lost 2 bases to trimming and J lost 3 bases, with 24 bases between them. Germline loops: CDR1 SQVTM, CDR2 ANQGSEA. In DNA form, the CDR3 reads TGCAGCGTTGAACCACACCTGGCCCCCGGGAAGGGGACAGATACGCAGTATTTT. It codes for CSVEPHLAPGKGTDTQYF.

V gene TRBV6-2 or TRBV6-3 combines with J gene TRBJ2-1, with TRBD2 matching 9 bases. This CDR3 contains 14 residues. V lost 7 bases, J lost 10 bases, and 11 bases stayed unmatched. Germline loops: CDR1 MNHEY, CDR2 SVGEGT. CDR3 sequence: CASTYPGLAREQFF. CDR3 nucleotide sequence: TGTGCCAGCACCTACCCGGGACTAGCACGGGAGCAGTTCTTC.

This clonotype was observed at least ten times. The chain recombines TRBV13 with TRBJ1-1; tentative D call: TRBD1 (6 bases). V lost 5 bases to trimming and J lost 1 base, with 14 bases between them. Germline loops: CDR1 PRHDT, CDR2 FYEKMQ (reference sequence). CDR3 size: 15 residues. CDR3 DNA sequence: TGTGCCAGCAGCACGACCACACAGGGGAACACTGAAGCTTTCTTT. It yields the protein CASSTTTQGNTEAFF. The full variable domain, in which reference TRBV13 and TRBJ1-1 provide the parts outside the CDR3, is AAGVIQSPRHLIKEKRETATLKCYPIPRHDTVYWYQQGPGQDPQFLISFYEKMQSDKGSIPDRFSAQQFSDYHSELNMSSLELGDSALYFCASSTTTQGNTEAFFGQGTRLTVV.

This clonotype was recorded at least ten times. The CDR3 here is CASSQGQTEAFF. CDR3 bases: TGTGCCAGCAGCCAAGGACAGACAGAAGCTTTCTTT. This sequence joins TRBV3-1 and TRBJ1-1, with D perhaps TRBD1 (5 bases). The CDR3 runs 12 residues. V was clipped by 1 base and J by 8 bases, with 8 bases between them. CDR1 and CDR2 (germline): LGHDT, YNNKEL (reference sequence).

This clonotype is classed as medium-sized (0.01 to 0.1%). The gene calls are TRBV7-9 and TRBJ2-7; 10 bases agree with TRBD1. Trimming took 4 bases from V and 6 from J; bases not matched to a gene: 6. The CDR3 is made up of 14 amino acids. Germline V gene data show CDR1 as SEHNR and CDR2 as FQNEAQ (reference sequence). The CDR3 region is CASSWDRGIVEQYF. In DNA form, the CDR3 reads TGTGCCAGCAGCTGGGACAGGGGAATAGTCGAGCAGTACTTC.

J is TRBJ2-1 and V is TRBV20-1; 12 bases agree with TRBD2. V lost 1 base and J lost 0; bases outside the gene matches: 16. CDR1 and CDR2 (germline): DFQATT, SNEGSKA (reference sequence). The CDR3 runs to 21 residues. The CDR3 DNA reads TGCAGTGCTAGAGTATCCAAGTTGGGGCTAGCGGGAGGGAGCTCCTACAATGAGCAGTTCTTC. Translating it yields CSARVSKLGLAGGSSYNEQFF.

This clonotype occurred a few times. V gene TRBV6-1 combines with J gene TRBJ1-5; D is ambiguous. Trimming took 2 bases from V and 5 from J, leaving 13 bases between them. The V gene's germline CDR1 is MNHNS and CDR2 SASEGT. CDR3 length equals 15 residues. In DNA, the CDR3 is TGTGCCAGCAGTGAAACAGTAAACTTTGATCAGCCCCAGCATTTT. Protein: CASSETVNFDQPQHF.

At least ten counts were recorded for this clonotype. The rearrangement uses TRBV7-8 and TRBJ2-5; the D gene is possibly TRBD1 (5 bases). The CDR3 is 15 amino acids. V was trimmed by 5 bases and J by 3 bases, leaving 16 bases between them. Looked up from germline, CDR1 is SGHVS and CDR2 is FQNEAQ. The CDR3 DNA is TGTGCCAGCAGCCCTATTAGGGGTACCAAAGAGACCCAGTACTTC. Its translation is CASSPIRGTKETQYF. Supplemented by reference TRBV7-8 and TRBJ2-5, the full variable domain reads GAGVSQSPRYKVAKRGQDVALRCDPISGHVSLFWYQQALGQGPEFLTYFQNEAQLDKSGLPSDRFFAERPEGSVSTLKIQRTQQEDSAVYLCASSPIRGTKETQYFGPGTRLLVL.

This clonotype has more than one count but fewer than ten. The chain couples TRBV20-1 to TRBJ1-1, with D possibly matching TRBD1 (6 bases). Trimming left V 7 bases short and J 0 bases short, with 15 bases between. CDR3 length: 14 residues. Germline V gene sequence: CDR1 DFQATT, CDR2 SNEGSKA (reference sequence). The DNA of the CDR3 is TGCAGTGGGGCTAGAGGGGGTTTGAACACTGAAGCTTTCTTT. Protein sequence: CSGARGGLNTEAFF.

There are a few counts of this clonotype. The chain links TRBV19 to TRBJ2-7, with D unresolved. The V end lost 3 bases, the J end lost 5 bases, and 14 bases lay between the germline ends. CDR1 LNHDA and CDR2 SQIVND come from the germline V gene (reference sequence). The CDR3 spans 14 residues. The CDR3 reads CASSIQGRVNEQYF. In nucleotides, the CDR3 is TGTGCCAGTAGTATTCAAGGGCGTGTGAACGAGCAGTACTTC.

The chain combines TRBV9 with TRBJ1-1, with D tentatively TRBD1 (5 bases). This CDR3 contains 13 residues. The V gene lost 1 base and the J gene lost 3 bases, with 7 bases spanning the gap. Germline lookup yields CDR1 SGDLS and CDR2 YYNGEE. DNA for the CDR3: TGTGCCAGCAGCGTAACAGGATACACTGAAGCTTTCTTT. Translated, it gives CASSVTGYTEAFF.